A single T cell receptor beta chain is shown here with its context. This sample is part of a study of blood T cell repertoires in COVID-19. In the study overall: The United States, Italy and Spain were the sources of the acute and convalescent COVID-19 samples. Sample material is recorded as cDNA or gDNA derived from T cells, B-cell-depleted T cells, or PBMCs.

The CDR3 has 17 amino acids. After removal of 5 bases from V and 4 bases from J, the junction contained 12 bases not matched to a gene. The germline V gene encodes CDR1 SGHDN and CDR2 FVKESK. In the source study's methods: Estimation of nucleated cell counts relied on the amplification of reference gene primers. Measured with immunoSEQ multiplex PCR; TCRdb has only the in-frame clones, and not every one. V and J calls and clone size are those listed in that table; D and trimming were worked out from the DNA. The repertoire consists of 45,000 to 50,000 clones, with approximately 90% occurring once and the leading ten covering about 8.8%.

The TCR comes from a man aged 45-65 years with active COVID-19. Sample: peripheral blood. J is TRBJ2-2 and V is TRBV14, with TRBD2 matching over 8 bases. Here the CDR3 reads CASSKRFAGGSTGELFF. CDR3 DNA: TGTGCCAGCAGCAAACGATTTGCGGGGGGAAGCACCGGGGAGCTGTTTTTT.